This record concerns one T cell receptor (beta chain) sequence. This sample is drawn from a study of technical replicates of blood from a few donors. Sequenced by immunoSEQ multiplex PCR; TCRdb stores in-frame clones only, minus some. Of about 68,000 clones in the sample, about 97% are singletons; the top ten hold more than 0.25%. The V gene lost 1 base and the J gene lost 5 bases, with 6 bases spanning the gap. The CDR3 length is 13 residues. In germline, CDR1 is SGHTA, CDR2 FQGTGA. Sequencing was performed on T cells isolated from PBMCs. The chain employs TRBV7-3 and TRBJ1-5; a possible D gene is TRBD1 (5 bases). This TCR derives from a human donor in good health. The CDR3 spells CASSLKGDQPQHF. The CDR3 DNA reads TGTGCCAGCAGCTTAAAAGGGGATCAGCCCCAGCATTTT.